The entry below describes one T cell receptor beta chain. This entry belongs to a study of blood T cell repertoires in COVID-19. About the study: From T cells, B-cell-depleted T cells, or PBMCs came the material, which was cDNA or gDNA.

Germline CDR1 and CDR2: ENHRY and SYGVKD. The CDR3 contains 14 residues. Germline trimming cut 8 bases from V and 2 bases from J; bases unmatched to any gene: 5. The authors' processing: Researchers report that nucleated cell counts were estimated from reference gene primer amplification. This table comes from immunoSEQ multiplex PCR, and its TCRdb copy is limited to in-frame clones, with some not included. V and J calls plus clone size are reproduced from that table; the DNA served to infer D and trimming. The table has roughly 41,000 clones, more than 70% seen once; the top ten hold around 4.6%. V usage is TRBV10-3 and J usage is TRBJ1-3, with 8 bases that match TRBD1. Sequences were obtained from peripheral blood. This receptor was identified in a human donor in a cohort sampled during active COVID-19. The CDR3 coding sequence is TGTGCCATCTGGGAGGACAGGGCTGGAAACACCATATATTTT. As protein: CAIWEDRAGNTIYF.